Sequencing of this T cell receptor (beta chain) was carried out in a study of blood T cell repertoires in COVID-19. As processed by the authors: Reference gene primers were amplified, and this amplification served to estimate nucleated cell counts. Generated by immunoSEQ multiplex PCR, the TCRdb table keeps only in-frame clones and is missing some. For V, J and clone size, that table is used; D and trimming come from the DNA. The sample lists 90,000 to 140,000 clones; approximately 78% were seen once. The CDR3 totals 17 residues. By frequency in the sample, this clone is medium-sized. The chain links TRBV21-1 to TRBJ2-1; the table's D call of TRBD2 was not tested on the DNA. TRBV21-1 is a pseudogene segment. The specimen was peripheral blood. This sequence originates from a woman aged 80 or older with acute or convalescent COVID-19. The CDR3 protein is CASSKGLAGLFSNEQFF. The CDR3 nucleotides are TGTGCCAGCAGCAAAGGACTAGCGGGACTGTTTTCCAATGAGCAGTTCTTC.